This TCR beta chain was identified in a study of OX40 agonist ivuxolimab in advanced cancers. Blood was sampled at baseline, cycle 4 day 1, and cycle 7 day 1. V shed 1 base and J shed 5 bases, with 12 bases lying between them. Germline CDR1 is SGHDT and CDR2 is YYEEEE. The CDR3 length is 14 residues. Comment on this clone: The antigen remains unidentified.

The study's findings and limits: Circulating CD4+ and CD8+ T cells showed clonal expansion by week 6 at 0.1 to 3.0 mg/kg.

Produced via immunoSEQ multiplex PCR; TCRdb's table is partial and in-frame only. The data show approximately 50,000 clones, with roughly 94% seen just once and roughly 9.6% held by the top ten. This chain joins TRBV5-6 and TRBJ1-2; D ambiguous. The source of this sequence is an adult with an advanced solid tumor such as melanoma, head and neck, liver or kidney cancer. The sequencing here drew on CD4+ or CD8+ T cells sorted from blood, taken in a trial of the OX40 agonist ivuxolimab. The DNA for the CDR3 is TGTGCCAGCAGCTTGATCCTGTCGAGTTATGGCTACACCTTC. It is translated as CASSLILSSYGYTF.